The text below deals with one TCR beta chain. No antigen is known for it. This sample is part of a study of vaccination and CD4 T cells after COVID-19. About the study: From HCoV-229E, HCoV-OC43, HCoV-NL63 and SARS-CoV-2, overlapping spike peptides were used to stimulate the cells. Study observations and caveats: Spike mono-reactive status applied to 304 of 307 vaccine-specific clones in convalescent patients.

The Oncomine TCR Beta short-read assay was applied to DNA of cultured CD4+ T cells. Investigators isolated genomic DNA from cultured CD4+ T cells. TCRdb used MiXCR to reprocess the PCR reads, holding one entry per CDR3 protein. The profile shows some 14,000 distinct CDR3 sequences, approximately 71% of them singletons. This CDR3 has 12 residues. The germline V gene encodes CDR1 MNHEY and CDR2 SVGEGT. Trimming removed 7 bases at V and 8 bases at J, with 14 bases between. As to treatment: approximately nine-day PBMC culture with coronavirus spike peptide pools or control peptides (ViraFEST assay). This sequence was found in a human donor who had recovered from COVID-19. This chain connects TRBV6-2 or TRBV6-3 to TRBJ1-2; D is ambiguous. Input material: CD4+ T cells from blood, cultured in vitro. The CDR3 DNA sequence: TGTGCCAGCACCGAGTCGGGGAGCGGCTACACCTTC. Translated: CASTESGSGYTF.